The T cell receptor beta chain described here comes from a study of cytomegalovirus exposure and HLA in healthy donors. 13 Jbeta primers and 60 Vbeta primers were used for the PCR. This table comes from immunoSEQ multiplex PCR, and its TCRdb copy is limited to in-frame clones, with some not included. The table lists about 200,000 clones, 70% to 85% of them singletons, with approximately 0.092% in the top ten. Germline V gives CDR1 MGHDK, CDR2 SYGVNS. The CDR3 covers 17 residues. J gave up 0 bases and V 5 bases, and 7 bases lay outside the gene matches. Study-wide results and caveats: Cytomegalovirus-associated status was assigned to about 180 TCR beta chains. Follow-up analysis later connected one missense variant in DCLRE1C with trimming of TCR beta V- and J-genes. Later on, analysis showed that most CMV-associated TCR beta chains appeared to be HLA-restricted.

Note on this clone: The antigen is unknown.

The sequence derives from a boy between 2 and 10 years old in good health and CMV-seronegative. The gene calls are TRBV25-1 and TRBJ2-5, with TRBD2 matching 12 bases. Material for sequencing was PBMCs. CDR3 loop: CASSFRLAGAYQETQYF. The CDR3 DNA sequence: TGTGCCAGCAGTTTTCGACTAGCGGGAGCCTACCAAGAGACCCAGTACTTC. Complete variable domain (other parts from reference TRBV25-1 and TRBJ2-5): EADIYQTPRYLVIGTGKKITLECSQTMGHDKMYWYQQDPGMELHLIHYSYGVNSTEKGDLSSESTVSRIRTEHFPLTLESARPSHTSQYLCASSFRLAGAYQETQYFGPGTRLLVL.